Listed below are T cell receptor beta chains from one sample, sequenced in a study of blood T cell repertoires in COVID-19. The assay was immunoSEQ multiplex PCR, and TCRdb's table has in-frame clones only and misses some. The sample shows about 55,000 clones, approximately 85% of them seen only once. The specimen sequenced was peripheral blood. The receptors come from a human donor in a cohort sampled during active COVID-19. The conserved cysteine and the conserved F or W are not part of the CDR3 here.

j_call: TRBJ1-3; v_call: TRBV9; cdr3_aa: ASSFQLGGNTIY
j_call: TRBJ2-5; v_call: TRBV5-4; cdr3_aa: ASSLGVQETQY
j_call: TRBJ2-5; v_call: TRBV28; cdr3_aa: ASKGQAQETQY
j_call: TRBJ2-1; v_call: TRBV27; cdr3_aa: ASSFRGGGEQF
j_call: TRBJ1-2; v_call: TRBV6-5; cdr3_aa: ASRNTGGEGYT
j_call: TRBJ2-1; v_call: TRBV20-1; cdr3_aa: SAPINEQF
j_call: TRBJ2-4; v_call: TRBV18; cdr3_aa: ASSLAEHLAKNIQY
j_call: TRBJ1-4; v_call: TRBV4-2; cdr3_aa: ASSSGTGPTTNEKLF
j_call: TRBJ1-1; v_call: TRBV2; cdr3_aa: ASSPWEGTEAF
j_call: TRBJ2-1; v_call: TRBV20-1; cdr3_aa: SSSPGNEQF
j_call: TRBJ1-5; v_call: TRBV18; cdr3_aa: ASSPRRDSNQPQH
j_call: TRBJ2-7; v_call: TRBV5-6; cdr3_aa: ASSYATKNRLLGVYEQY
j_call: TRBJ1-3; v_call: TRBV10-2; cdr3_aa: ASIPTSGNTIY
j_call: TRBJ1-1; v_call: TRBV5-1; cdr3_aa: ASKAGAMNTEAF
j_call: TRBJ2-3; v_call: TRBV6-5; cdr3_aa: ASSRMRDTQY
j_call: TRBJ2-5; v_call: TRBV19; cdr3_aa: ASSGGWETQY
j_call: TRBJ2-1; v_call: TRBV13; cdr3_aa: ASARREWYEQF
j_call: TRBJ1-1; v_call: TRBV5-1; cdr3_aa: ASSLGTGSPEAF
j_call: TRBJ2-3; v_call: TRBV7-9; cdr3_aa: ASSLGLAGRTFTDTQY
j_call: TRBJ2-1; v_call: TRBV29-1; cdr3_aa: SVIAGRSYNEQF
j_call: TRBJ2-1; v_call: TRBV5-1; cdr3_aa: ASSLAGTTLFGNNEQF
j_call: TRBJ2-1; v_call: TRBV19; cdr3_aa: ASSIEGSSYNEQF
j_call: TRBJ1-5; v_call: TRBV15; cdr3_aa: ATSRGRDRTNQPQH
j_call: TRBJ2-7; v_call: TRBV4-3; cdr3_aa: ASSQFSSGGYEQY
j_call: TRBJ2-3; v_call: TRBV29-1; cdr3_aa: SARGRADDTQY
j_call: TRBJ2-1; v_call: TRBV10-2; cdr3_aa: ASSESHSSASGREQF
j_call: TRBJ2-5; v_call: TRBV2; cdr3_aa: ASHAGPLNQETQY
j_call: TRBJ2-2; v_call: TRBV11-3; cdr3_aa: ASSPSPGLAGSTGELF
j_call: TRBJ2-7; v_call: TRBV18; cdr3_aa: ASSLSGEQY
j_call: TRBJ2-3; v_call: TRBV19; cdr3_aa: ASSMTSGDTDTQY
j_call: TRBJ2-7; v_call: TRBV20-1; cdr3_aa: SASSWRESSYEQY
j_call: TRBJ2-7; v_call: TRBV6-5; cdr3_aa: ASSAGALSYEQY
j_call: TRBJ1-2; v_call: TRBV27; cdr3_aa: ASHRGVFGGIQYGYT
j_call: TRBJ1-5; v_call: TRBV4-1; cdr3_aa: ASSPSFKSSNQPQH
j_call: TRBJ1-1; v_call: TRBV28; cdr3_aa: ASSPLPGTANTEAF
j_call: TRBJ2-5; v_call: TRBV5-1; cdr3_aa: ASSPDRGQETQY
j_call: TRBJ2-1; v_call: TRBV19; cdr3_aa: ASSIMAGLTTTTNEQF
j_call: TRBJ1-5; v_call: TRBV10-3; cdr3_aa: AISEHREARSNQPQH
j_call: TRBJ1-1; v_call: TRBV5-1; cdr3_aa: ASSPETTGNTEAF
j_call: TRBJ2-7; v_call: TRBV5-1; cdr3_aa: ASSPSGQSYEQY
j_call: TRBJ1-4; v_call: TRBV6-1; cdr3_aa: ASSEGGQGARKLF
j_call: TRBJ1-1; v_call: TRBV5-1; cdr3_aa: ASGDTMNTEAF
j_call: TRBJ1-1; v_call: TRBV19; cdr3_aa: ASSIPGQGIGAF
j_call: TRBJ2-3; v_call: TRBV28; cdr3_aa: ASSLAGGTDTQY
j_call: TRBJ2-2; v_call: TRBV5-6; cdr3_aa: ASSPTSGRKLELF
j_call: TRBJ2-2; v_call: TRBV19; cdr3_aa: ASSILQGASNTGELF
j_call: TRBJ1-4; v_call: TRBV5-1; cdr3_aa: ASSPGQGWGEKLF
j_call: TRBJ2-1; v_call: TRBV9; cdr3_aa: ASSVTGNEQF
j_call: TRBJ2-3; v_call: TRBV7-9; cdr3_aa: ASIDRGSTDTQY
j_call: TRBJ1-2; v_call: TRBV7-8; cdr3_aa: ASSLGGEVLLYGYT
j_call: TRBJ1-4; v_call: TRBV5-4; cdr3_aa: ASSFTGGEEKLF
j_call: TRBJ2-5; v_call: TRBV5-1; cdr3_aa: ASSLVASGSGETQY
j_call: TRBJ2-2; v_call: TRBV19; cdr3_aa: ASSIPSGSNTGELF